This TCR beta chain came from a study of T-cell memory formation after mild COVID-19. Trimming left V 7 bases short and J 2 bases short, with 13 bases between. Germline values: CDR1 LNHDA, CDR2 SQIVND (reference sequence). The CDR3 extends over 14 amino acids. TCRdb reanalysed the 5' RACE reads using MiXCR and keeps one entry per CDR3 protein. The sample consists of hundreds of thousands of distinct CDR3 sequences, 16% of them appearing once. Sequencing was performed on PBMCs or a T cell subset sorted from them (not recorded which). The source is a young man who had mild COVID-19 (a few samples of this study predate the infection). Cell type and time point are not known. The rearrangement links TRBV19 to TRBJ2-3; either TRBD1 or TRBD2 may supply D (6 bases each). CDR3 protein: CASTMGGNTDTQYF. The DNA of the CDR3 is TGTGCCAGTACGATGGGGGGCAACACAGATACGCAGTATTTT.